One sample yielded the 26 T cell receptor beta chains listed below, sequenced in a study of Graves' ophthalmopathy and Graves' hyperthyroidism. Amplified material comprised TCR beta CDR3 regions derived from RNA transcripts. HTBI-primed RT-PCR formed the first round, and a multiplex PCR formed the second. MiXCR, applied by TCRdb to the multiplex PCR reads, yields one record per CDR3 protein. The table has about 740,000 distinct CDR3 sequences, 35% to 50% seen once. The source material was peripheral blood. Every receptor here comes from an adult man with Graves' ophthalmopathy.

This clonotype was counted ten times or more. CDR3 protein: CASSLESDTEAFF. CDR3 in DNA: TGTGCCAGCAGCTTAGAGTCAGACACTGAAGCTTTCTTT. The genes are TRBV7-9 and TRBJ1-1; unclear D gene. CDR1 SEHNR and CDR2 FQNEAQ come from the germline V gene (reference sequence). The CDR3 loop spans 13 amino acids. Trimming removed 1 base from V and 3 bases from J, with 6 bases in between.

The V gene is TRBV6-4, the J gene TRBJ1-5; D gene ambiguous. This CDR3 comprises 15 residues. V gave up 7 bases and J gave up 1 base, with 14 bases separating them. CDR1 and CDR2 (germline): MRHNA, SNTAGT. CDR3 region: CASTGFRLSNQPQHF. CDR3 nucleotide sequence: TGTGCCAGCACCGGGTTTCGGCTAAGCAATCAGCCCCAGCATTTT.

V is TRBV19 and J is TRBJ1-6, with 8 bases fitting TRBD1. CDR3 size: 14 residues. CDR1 LNHDA and CDR2 SQIVND come from the germline V gene (reference sequence). Trimming removed 10 bases from V and 6 bases from J; junction bases left unmatched: 8. The CDR3 DNA reads TGTGCCATTCAAACAGGGGGGATTAATTCACCCCTCCACTTT. This sequence encodes CAIQTGGINSPLHF.

This CDR3 is CATSPAGLLETQYF. The CDR3 DNA is TGTGCCACCAGCCCCGCAGGGCTGCTAGAGACCCAGTACTTC. This sequence joins TRBV15 and TRBJ2-5; TRBD1 is a possible D gene (5 bases). Germline CDR1 is LNHNV and CDR2 is YYDKDF (reference sequence). V shed 5 bases and J shed 4 bases, with 14 bases lying between them. The CDR3 loop spans 14 amino acids.

In regard to this clonotype: Lacking the conserved final phenylalanine or tryptophan, this CDR3 likely reflects a read error. V usage is TRBV12-3 or TRBV12-4 and J usage is TRBJ1-5; D ambiguous. The CDR3 extends over 13 amino acids. Trimming took 5 bases from V and 7 from J, leaving 12 bases between them. DNA of the CDR3: TGTGCCAGCAGTCAGGAGATTCAACAGCCCCAGCATCTT. The encoded protein is CASSQEIQQPQHL.

V usage is TRBV19 and J usage is TRBJ1-5, with 7 bases aligning to TRBD1. Losses at the gene ends were 3 bases for V and 2 bases for J; bases not matched to a gene: 4. The CDR3 is 15 residues long. In germline, CDR1 is LNHDA, CDR2 SQIVND (reference sequence). Written as DNA, the CDR3 is TGTGCCAGTAGTATGTCAGGGGGAGGCAATCAGCCCCAGCATTTT. This translates into CASSMSGGGNQPQHF.

This clonotype was observed a handful of times. The rearrangement links TRBV2 to TRBJ2-2, with D perhaps assigned TRBD1 or TRBD2 (5 bases each). The V and J ends lost 8 bases and 6 bases respectively, with 13 bases between them. The CDR3 consists of 13 residues. Germline V gene lookup returns CDR1 SNHLY and CDR2 FYNNEI. CDR3 nucleotides: TGTGCCAGCGCTAGTCGGGGCCCCGGGGAGCTGTTTTTT. This gives the protein CASASRGPGELFF.

This clonotype was picked up a small number of times. The chain employs TRBV7-9 and TRBJ2-6; unclear D gene. The CDR3 totals 18 residues. Germline-derived CDR1 and CDR2 are SEHNR and FQNEAQ (reference sequence). Trimming stripped 2 bases from V and 0 bases from J, with 14 bases between. The CDR3 is CASSLRAQYNSGANVLTF. In nucleotides, the CDR3 is TGTGCCAGCAGCTTAAGGGCTCAGTACAACTCTGGGGCCAACGTCCTGACTTTC.

This chain links TRBV10-2 with TRBJ1-2, with D hard to call. Germline V gene lookup returns CDR1 WSHSY and CDR2 SAAADI. Trimming took off 6 bases at V and 4 bases at J, with 12 bases between the two ends. The CDR3 totals 13 residues. CDR3 coding DNA: TGCGCCAGCAGGACCGTTCCCATCTATGGCTACACCTTC. Its protein product is CASRTVPIYGYTF.

The rearrangement uses TRBV29-1 and TRBJ1-2; D possibly corresponds to TRBD1 (5 bases). V shed 1 base and J shed 8 bases, with 17 bases lying between them. The germline V gene has CDR1 SQVTM and CDR2 ANQGSEA. CDR3 size: 14 residues. The CDR3 DNA follows: TGCAGCGTTGAAGGGAGGGGCAACTATGGAGGCTACACCTTC. Its protein product is CSVEGRGNYGGYTF.

This clonotype has more than one count but fewer than ten. V gene TRBV6-1 combines with J gene TRBJ1-1; unclear D gene. The length of the CDR3 is 13 residues. Per the germline V gene, CDR1 is MNHNS and CDR2 is SASEGT. The V gene lost 8 bases and the J gene lost 5 bases, with 15 bases spanning the gap. CDR3 loop: CASPRTLGTEAFF. In DNA form, the CDR3 reads TGTGCCAGCCCCAGGACGCTCGGGACTGAAGCTTTCTTT.

The chain joins TRBV7-8 to TRBJ2-6; D is undetermined. This CDR3 contains 17 residues. The V gene's germline CDR1 is SGHVS and CDR2 FQNEAQ. V lost 1 base and J lost 0, with 10 bases in between. The CDR3 DNA reads as TGTGCCAGCAGCTTAGTGCCGGGCATCTCTGGGGCCAACGTCCTGACTTTC. Protein sequence: CASSLVPGISGANVLTF.

This clonotype showed up just a few times. The rearrangement uses TRBV9 and TRBJ1-2, with 8 bases that match TRBD1. The CDR3 covers 15 residues. Germline CDR1 and CDR2: SGDLS and YYNGEE. V gave up 0 bases and J gave up 7 bases; unmatched junction bases: 8. CDR3: CASSVEVHRGSGYTF. In DNA form, the CDR3 reads TGTGCCAGCAGCGTAGAGGTCCACAGGGGGTCTGGCTACACCTTC. Combining the CDR3 with reference TRBV9 and TRBJ1-2 gives the whole variable domain DSGVTQTPKHLITATGQRVTLRCSPRSGDLSVYWYQQSLDQGLQFLIQYYNGEERAKGNILERFSAQQFPDLHSELNLSSLELGDSALYFCASSVEVHRGSGYTFGSGTRLTVV.

This clonotype was observed a handful of times. CDR3 DNA: TGTGCCAGCTCGGCAGGGGATGAAAAACTGTTTTTT. Translating it yields CASSAGDEKLFF. This chain links TRBV11-2 with TRBJ1-4, with D perhaps TRBD1 (6 bases). CDR1 and CDR2 from the germline V gene are SGHAT and FQNNGV. CDR3 length equals 12 residues. Trimming stripped 8 bases from V and 6 bases from J, with 10 bases between.

Notes on this clonotype: The germline gene is not matched at one end of the junction; a read error may be the cause. The rearrangement links TRBV10-3 to TRBJ1-1; tentative D call: TRBD1 (6 bases). The CDR3 is 13 residues long. CDR1 and CDR2 from the germline V gene are ENHRY and SYGVKD. This CDR3 reads CASSVFPGDEAFF. CDR3 coding DNA: TGTGCCAGCAGTGTTTTCCCAGGGGATGAAGCTTTCTTT.

This clonotype has a single count. In DNA form, the CDR3 reads TGTGCCAGCAGCTCCAGGCTGGGACAGATTGAAGCTTTCTTT. It codes for CASSSRLGQIEAFF. The chain carries TRBV7-6 and TRBJ1-1; 7 bases align to TRBD1. V lost 4 bases and J lost 7; bases outside the gene matches: 9. The CDR3 runs 14 residues. Germline assignment: CDR1 SGHVS and CDR2 FNYEAQ.

This clonotype has ten or more counts. The chain has TRBV2 and TRBJ2-7, with 7 bases lining up with TRBD1. Trimming removed 6 bases from V and 4 bases from J; junction bases left unmatched: 12. Germline V lookup: CDR1 SNHLY, CDR2 FYNNEI. The CDR3 is made up of 15 amino acids. CDR3: CASSQGVTGRYEQYF. CDR3 coding DNA: TGTGCCAGCAGCCAAGGAGTGACAGGGAGATACGAGCAGTACTTC. The entire variable domain, with the rest obtained from reference TRBV2 and TRBJ2-7, is as follows: EPEVTQTPSHQVTQMGQEVILRCVPISNHLYFYWYRQILGQKVEFLVSFYNNEISEKSEIFDDQFSVERPDGSNFTLKIRSTKLEDSAMYFCASSQGVTGRYEQYFGPGTRLTVT.

This clonotype was picked up many times. This chain uses TRBV25-1 with TRBJ2-6, with 9 bases lining up with TRBD1. Germline V gene data show CDR1 as MGHDK and CDR2 as SYGVNS. V dropped 5 bases and J dropped 2; count of bases not matched to a gene: 7. The CDR3 extends over 17 amino acids. In DNA, the CDR3 is TGTGCCAGCAGTATCGGACAGGGGAGGACTGGGGCCAACGTCCTGACTTTC. Translation gives CASSIGQGRTGANVLTF.

J is TRBJ2-7 and V is TRBV19; weak D call: TRBD2 (7 bases). Trimming removed 7 bases from V and 3 bases from J, with 16 bases in between. The CDR3 is 14 residues long. CDR1 and CDR2 (germline): LNHDA, SQIVND (reference sequence). The CDR3 DNA reads as TGTGCCAGTAAGGGGGGGCCAGACAACTACGAGCAGTACTTC. Residues: CASKGGPDNYEQYF. The full variable domain, its missing parts supplied by reference TRBV19 and TRBJ2-7, is DGGITQSPKYLFRKEGQNVTLSCEQNLNHDAMYWYRQDPGQGLRLIYYSQIVNDFQKGDIAEGYSVSREKKESFPLTVTSAQKNPTAFYLCASKGGPDNYEQYFGPGTRLTVT.

Concerning this clonotype: Just one base apart from a much larger clone, this may be a read error. The chain uses TRBV2 and TRBJ1-4; no clear D gene. The CDR3 is made up of 13 amino acids. Germline lookup yields CDR1 SNHLY and CDR2 FYNNEI. CDR3 in DNA: TGTGCCGGCAGTATCCGGGGTTGGGAAAAACTGTTTTTT. Its protein is CAGSIRGWEKLFF. The full variable domain, in which reference TRBV2 and TRBJ1-4 provide the parts outside the CDR3, is EPEVTQTPSHQVTQMGQEVILRCVPISNHLYFYWYRQILGQKVEFLVSFYNNEISEKSEIFDDQFSVERPDGSNFTLKIRSTKLEDSAMYFCAGSIRGWEKLFFGSGTQLSVL.

This clonotype has a count of ten or more. The chain recombines TRBV7-7 with TRBJ2-7; 11 positions match TRBD1. Trimming removed 5 bases from V and 2 bases from J; junction bases left unmatched: 5. The CDR3 runs to 15 residues. Germline loops: CDR1 SSHAT, CDR2 FNYEAQ (reference sequence). DNA for the CDR3: TGTGCCAGCAGCGAAGGACAGGGGGCTACCTACGAGCAGTACTTC. Translated: CASSEGQGATYEQYF.

The chain has TRBV5-1 and TRBJ2-5; D may correspond to TRBD1 or TRBD2 (5 bases each). Germline V CDR1 and CDR2: SGHRS, YFSETQ. The CDR3 spans 15 residues. V lost 7 bases to trimming and J lost 4 bases, with 20 bases between them. The CDR3 region is CASARDVLSVETQYF. CDR3 sequence (DNA): TGCGCCAGCGCCCGGGACGTGCTATCGGTAGAGACCCAGTACTTC. Supplemented by reference TRBV5-1 and TRBJ2-5, the full variable domain reads KAGVTQTPRYLIKTRGQQVTLSCSPISGHRSVSWYQQTPGQGLQFLFEYFSETQRNKGNFPGRFSGRQFSNSRSEMNVSTLELGDSALYLCASARDVLSVETQYFGPGTRLLVL.

The rearrangement joins TRBV28 to TRBJ2-7; no firm D call. The germline gives CDR1 MDHEN, CDR2 SYDVKM. The V end lost 2 bases, the J end lost 3 bases, and 14 bases lay between the germline ends. The CDR3 runs to 15 residues. DNA for the CDR3: TGTGCCAGCAGTTTAACCGGAGACGCCCACTACGAGCAGTACTTC. Protein sequence: CASSLTGDAHYEQYF.

The chain combines TRBV20-1 with TRBJ1-2; 7 nucleotides agree with TRBD1. The junction had 11 bases not matched to a gene; V was cut back by 7 bases and J by 3 bases. The CDR3 runs to 14 residues. Per germline, CDR1 DFQATT and CDR2 SNEGSKA (reference sequence). DNA of the CDR3: TGCAGTGTCAAGGAGGGGGCGCCTCACTATGGCTACACCTTC. Protein sequence: CSVKEGAPHYGYTF.

At least ten counts were recorded for this clonotype. This chain connects TRBV2 to TRBJ1-1; 12 bases fit TRBD1. This CDR3 spans 15 amino acids. Germline V gene data show CDR1 as SNHLY and CDR2 as FYNNEI. V shed 4 bases, J shed 7 bases, and the junction held 7 bases outside the gene matches. The CDR3 coding sequence is TGTGCCAGCAGTGTGCGGGGACAGGGGGCTCGTGAAGCTTTCTTT. It encodes CASSVRGQGAREAFF.

Ten or more counts support this clonotype. This chain connects TRBV7-3 to TRBJ2-5, with D possibly TRBD2 on 6 matching bases. Looked up from germline, CDR1 is SGHTA and CDR2 is FQGTGA. Trimming took 0 bases from V and 5 from J, leaving 10 bases between them. CDR3 length: 14 amino acids. CDR3 residues: CASSLTKGRETQYF. CDR3 coding DNA: TGTGCCAGCAGCTTAACCAAGGGGAGGGAGACCCAGTACTTC.